This is a list of T cell receptor beta chains from one sample in a study of blood T cell repertoires in COVID-19. Assay used: immunoSEQ multiplex PCR; TCRdb lists only in-frame clones, some missing. Here the sample spans roughly 100,000 clones, 82% being singletons. The sequenced material came from peripheral blood. All receptors derive from a man older than 75 with acute or convalescent COVID-19. CDR3s include the opening cysteine and the closing phenylalanine or tryptophan. A D gene is named only where the DNA matches it firmly. Size values are once, few and many counts, or a class for expanded clones, and some rows have none.

j_call	d_call	v_call	clone_size	cdr3_nt	cdr3_aa
TRBJ2-1	TRBD1	TRBV27	.	TGTGCCAGCAGTTCCCGACAGGGCTCCTACAATGAGCAGTTCTTC	CASSSRQGSYNEQFF
TRBJ2-5	TRBD2	TRBV11-2	.	TGTGCCAGCAGCCGAGCGGGGGAGACCCAGTACTTC	CASSRAGETQYF
TRBJ1-6	TRBD1	TRBV7-2	.	TGTGCCAGCAGCTTAGCGGGACAGGGAAATTCACCCCTCCACTTT	CASSLAGQGNSPLHF
TRBJ1-5	.	TRBV19	.	TGTGCCAGTACCAACACCGATCAGCCCCAGCATTTT	CASTNTDQPQHF
TRBJ1-4	TRBD1	TRBV6-4	.	TGTGCCAGCAGTGCGGGACAGGGCACAACTAATGAAAAACTGTTTTTT	CASSAGQGTTNEKLFF
TRBJ2-3	.	TRBV7-2	.	TGTGCCAGCAGCCGTAGCGGCACTAGCACAGATACGCAGTATTTT	CASSRSGTSTDTQYF
TRBJ2-3	.	TRBV30	.	TGTGCCTGGAGTGTACGGAGCGGCGGCACAGATACGCAGTATTTT	CAWSVRSGGTDTQYF
TRBJ1-1	.	TRBV10-3	.	TGTGCCATCAGTCGATCAGGGACTGAAGCTTTCTTT	CAISRSGTEAFF
TRBJ2-1	TRBD2	TRBV25-1	.	TGTGCCAGCAGTGAATCAACGGGGGGACTCTCCTACAATGAGCAGTTCTTC	CASSESTGGLSYNEQFF
TRBJ2-7	.	TRBV30	.	TGTGCCTGGAGTGTGAGGAGAAAAAGCTACGAGCAGTACTTC	CAWSVRRKSYEQYF
TRBJ2-3	TRBD2	TRBV5-1	few	TGCGCCAGCAGCCAAATAGCGGGGGGGCTAACAGATACGCAGTATTTT	CASSQIAGGLTDTQYF
TRBJ1-1	TRBD1	TRBV4-1	.	TGCGCCAGCAGCCAATTACAGGGGGCTGAGACTGAAGCTTTCTTT	CASSQLQGAETEAFF